This T cell receptor (beta chain) was documented in a study of cytomegalovirus exposure and HLA in healthy donors. Germline CDR1 reads SGHVS; CDR2 reads FQNEAQ. The CDR3 has 18 amino acids. Trimming took off 4 bases at V and 5 bases at J, with 23 bases between the two ends. PCR primers comprised 60 Vbeta and 13 Jbeta primers. Clones were sequenced by immunoSEQ multiplex PCR, and TCRdb holds only the in-frame ones, with some missing. The sample has about 89,000 clones; roughly 80% are singletons. Concerning this clone: Its antigen is unidentified.

The study, taken as a whole, reports: Prior analysis indicated that the majority of TCR beta V segments exhibited productivity approximately 87% or approximately 30% of the time. A missense DCLRE1C variant was associated with V- and J-gene trimming of TCR beta chains in a later analysis, and an independent cohort replicated the association. For most TCR sequences rarity was the rule, although some public TCRs occurred in many donors. A later analysis reportedly identified an Asian-associated ancestry cluster as carrying fewer N-insertions than the roughly 720-donor mean.

The chain combines TRBV7-8 with TRBJ1-4; D is perhaps TRBD1 (5 bases). What was sequenced was PBMCs. The TCR sequence derives from a man aged 25-40 years in good health and CMV-seronegative. CDR3 sequence: CASSYGGFRGLTNEKLFF. CDR3 bases: TGTGCCAGCAGCTACGGGGGGTTCCGAGGCCTGACAAATGAAAAACTGTTTTTT.